This T cell receptor (beta chain) stems from a study of Ad26.COV2.S vaccination and SARS-CoV-2 variants. As for the study in general: The donor participated in the COV1001 trial, in its Ad26.COV2.S arm. The vaccine Ad26.COV2.S was put into the muscle once, or twice with 56 days between.

Treatment here: 15 to 20 received Ad26.COV2.S at low or high dose, single or two shots; about 5 received placebo; per-sample allocation not given. At day 63 after the first vaccine or placebo injection, samples were drawn. The sample came from a Boston adult aged 18-55 years. The table came from immunoSEQ multiplex PCR; TCRdb's copy has only in-frame clones and leaves some out. The repertoire holds roughly 460,000 clones, 89% seen once, with about 1.5% in the top ten. This clonotype was sampled from a person between 18 and 60 years old who received the Ad26.COV2.S COVID-19 vaccine or a placebo. Sequenced material: peripheral blood, taken in a trial of Ad26.COV2.S vaccine versus placebo.

The CDR3 DNA follows: TGTGCCAGCATCGGAGGTGAAAAACTGTTTTTT. Amino acid sequence: CASIGGEKLFF. The chain couples TRBV5-5 to TRBJ1-4; D is undetermined. Trimming took off 6 bases at V and 7 bases at J, with 7 bases between the two ends. This CDR3 contains 11 residues. The V gene's germline CDR1 is SGHKS and CDR2 YYEKEE (reference sequence). Drawing the rest from reference TRBV5-5 and TRBJ1-4, the complete variable domain is DAGVTQSPTHLIKTRGQQVTLRCSPISGHKSVSWYQQVLGQGPQFIFQYYEKEERGRGNFPDRFSARQFPNYSSELNVNALLLGDSALYLCASIGGEKLFFGSGTQLSVL.